This T cell receptor (beta chain) was retrieved from a study of T cell responses to AZD1222 COVID-19 vaccine. Some clones are missing from TCRdb's copy, which holds only in-frame ones; the method was immunoSEQ multiplex PCR. Of roughly 140,000 clones in the sample, approximately 92% were seen once. Points on this clone: Its antigen is as yet unknown.

Study-level results: Researchers report vaccine-associated CD4 TCRs spanning spike, with dominance at 160-218 and 743-854. Seropositive status at baseline applied to only five to seven AZD1222 recipients. The study reported that nearly half of spike-specific TCRs target unmutated variant regions.

This TCR derives from an adult in good health. Source: peripheral blood, taken on day 0 of AZD1222 vaccination.

CDR3 DNA sequence: TGTGCCTGGAGAGGGGTCTTCTCTGGAAACACCATATATTTT. This translates into CAWRGVFSGNTIYF. The chain links TRBV30 to TRBJ1-3, with a weak D call TRBD1 (5 bases). Germline V gene data show CDR1 as GTSNPN and CDR2 as SVGIG (reference sequence). CDR3 length equals 14 residues. The germline V and J ends were trimmed by 3 bases and 0 bases, with 9 bases remaining between them.